The 8 T cell receptor beta chains below all came from one sample that was sequenced in a study of blood T cell repertoires in COVID-19. Sequenced by immunoSEQ multiplex PCR; TCRdb stores in-frame clones only, minus some. The sample contains roughly 380,000 clones, roughly 90% of which appear only once. Sample: PBMCs or T cells enriched from blood (not recorded which). These receptor sequences come from a woman between 25 and 40 years old who had been exposed to COVID-19.

This chain uses TRBV21-1 with TRBJ1-2; the table's D call, TRBD1, has no DNA check behind it. TRBV21-1 is a recognized pseudogene. The CDR3 is 11 amino acids. CDR3 region: CASDSSYGYTF. The CDR3 DNA follows: TGTGCCAGCGACAGTTCCTATGGCTACACCTTC.

CDR3 in DNA: TGTGCCAGCTCACCACCGGAGGCAGGGGGAGCTTTCTTT. As protein: CASSPPEAGGAFF. The chain employs TRBV18 and TRBJ1-1; 7 bases are a match to TRBD1. The CDR3 consists of 13 residues. CDR1 is KGHSH, CDR2 LQKENI, per germline. Losses at the gene ends were 0 bases for V and 10 bases for J; bases not matched to a gene: 5.

V is TRBV11-3 and J is TRBJ2-7; D might be TRBD1 (6 bases). The CDR3 loop spans 15 amino acids. The germline V gene encodes CDR1 SGHNT and CDR2 YENEEA. Trimming removed 4 bases from V and 0 bases from J, with 13 bases in between. The CDR3 spells CASSWDTEGSYEQYF. For the CDR3, the DNA is TGTGCCAGCAGCTGGGACACCGAAGGCTCCTACGAGCAGTACTTC.

The chain has TRBV19 and TRBJ1-4; TRBD1 matches 7 bases. This CDR3 is 17 amino acids long. Trimming at V came to 0 bases and at J to 0 bases, leaving 4 bases not matched to a gene. Germline CDR1 and CDR2: LNHDA and SQIVND (reference sequence). CDR3 residues: CASSIEWDRATNEKLFF. The DNA for the CDR3 is TGTGCCAGTAGTATAGAGTGGGACAGAGCAACTAATGAAAAACTGTTTTTT.

This clone appeared a few times. The chain has TRBV2 and TRBJ1-5, with no clear D. Deletions cut 1 base from V and 7 bases from J, with 11 bases between. This CDR3 has 14 residues. The V gene's germline CDR1 is SNHLY and CDR2 FYNNEI. CDR3 in amino acids: CASSEGVGRQPQHF. The CDR3, as DNA: TGTGCCAGCAGTGAAGGGGTAGGGAGGCAGCCCCAGCATTTT.

The CDR3 coding sequence is TGTGCCATCAGCCTTCCTAGCGGTTCTTATAGCACAGATACGCAGTATTTT. It yields the protein CAISLPSGSYSTDTQYF. The chain employs TRBV10-3 and TRBJ2-3; TRBD2 agrees at 7 bases. Germline CDR1 ENHRY, CDR2 SYGVKD. Unmatched junction bases numbered 12, after V lost 6 bases and J lost 0 bases. The CDR3 covers 17 residues.

This clone came up once. The rearrangement links TRBV15 to TRBJ1-5; 7 positions match TRBD1. Looked up from germline, CDR1 is LNHNV and CDR2 is YYDKDF (reference sequence). Trimming took 6 bases from V and 6 from J; bases not matched to a gene: 11. CDR3 length: 15 amino acids. The CDR3 region is CATRALDRESQPQHF. The CDR3 DNA follows: TGTGCCACCAGAGCCCTCGACAGGGAGAGTCAGCCCCAGCATTTT.

The rearrangement joins TRBV19 to TRBJ1-1, with 8 bases fitting TRBD1. This CDR3 region has 15 residues. Trimming removed 1 base from V and 3 bases from J; junction bases left unmatched: 4. The germline CDR1 and CDR2 sequences are LNHDA and SQIVND (reference sequence). DNA for the CDR3: TGTGCCAGTAGTATAGTGTCAGGGGGCGACACTGAAGCTTTCTTT. Translation: CASSIVSGGDTEAFF.